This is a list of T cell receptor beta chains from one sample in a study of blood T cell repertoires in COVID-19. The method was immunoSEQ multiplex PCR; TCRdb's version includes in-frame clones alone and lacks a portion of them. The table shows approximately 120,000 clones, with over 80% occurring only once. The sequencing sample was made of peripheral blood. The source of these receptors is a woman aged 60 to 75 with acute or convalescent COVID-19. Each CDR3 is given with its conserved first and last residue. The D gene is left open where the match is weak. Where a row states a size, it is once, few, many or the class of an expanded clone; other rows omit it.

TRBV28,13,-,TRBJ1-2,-,TGTGCCTGCATAGGGGTCCGTAACTATGGCTACACCTTC,CACIGVRNYGYTF
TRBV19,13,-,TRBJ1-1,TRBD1,TGTGCCAGTAGTTTAGACAGGGCAACTGAAGCTTTCTTT,CASSLDRATEAFF
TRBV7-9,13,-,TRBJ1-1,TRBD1,TGTGCCAGCAGCTTAATAAGGGGGCGCGTAGCTTTCTTT,CASSLIRGRVAFF
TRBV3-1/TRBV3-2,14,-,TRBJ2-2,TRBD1,TGTGCCAGCAGCCAAGATACAGGGGGCCGGGAGCTGTTTTTT,CASSQDTGGRELFF
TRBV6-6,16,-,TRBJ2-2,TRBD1,TGTGCCAGCAGTCCCTCCGGGACAGGGACCACCGGGGAGCTGTTTTTT,CASSPSGTGTTGELFF
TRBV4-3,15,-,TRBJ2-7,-,TGCGCCAGCAGCCAAGATCGGGGAAGCTCCTACGAGCAGTACTTC,CASSQDRGSSYEQYF
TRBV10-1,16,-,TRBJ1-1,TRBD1,TGCGCCAGCAGTGAATTCCTGACAGGGCCATACACTGAAGCTTTCTTT,CASSEFLTGPYTEAFF
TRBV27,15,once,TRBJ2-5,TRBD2,TGTGCCAGTGGGGATCGGGGACTAGCGGTTGAGACCCAGTACTTC,CASGDRGLAVETQYF
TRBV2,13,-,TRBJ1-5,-,TGTGCCAGCGGGGGGGGGCGGAATCAGCCCCAGCATTTT,CASGGGRNQPQHF
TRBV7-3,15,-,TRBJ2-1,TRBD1,TGTGCCAGCAGCAGTACAGGGGGTCCCTTCAATGAGCAGTTCTTC,CASSSTGGPFNEQFF
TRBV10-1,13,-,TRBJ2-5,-,TGCGCCAGCAGTGCGAACTTGGTGGAGACCCAGTACTTC,CASSANLVETQYF
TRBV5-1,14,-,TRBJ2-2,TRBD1,TGCGCCAGCAGCGGGACAGTTTCCACCGGGGAGCTGTTTTTT,CASSGTVSTGELFF
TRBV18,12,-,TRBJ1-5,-,TGTGCCAGCTCACAGCGGGACACTGAAAAACATTTT,CASSQRDTEKHF
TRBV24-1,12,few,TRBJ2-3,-,TGTGCCACTGCAGGTCGCACAGATACGCAGTATTTT,CATAGRTDTQYF
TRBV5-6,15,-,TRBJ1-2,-,TGTGCCAGCAGCTTGGTTGGGGAGGAAGGCTATGGCTACACCTTC,CASSLVGEEGYGYTF
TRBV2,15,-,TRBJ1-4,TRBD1,TGTGCCAGCAGTGGAGACAGGGGGACTAATGAAAAACTGTTTTTT,CASSGDRGTNEKLFF
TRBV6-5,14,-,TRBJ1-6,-,TGTGCCAGCACCATCGACAGAGATAATTCACCCCTCCACTTT,CASTIDRDNSPLHF
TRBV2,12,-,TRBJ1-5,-,TGTGCCAGCAGCGCAGGGTACCAGCCCCAGCATTTT,CASSAGYQPQHF
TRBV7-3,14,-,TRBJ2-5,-,TGTGCCAGCAGCGACCAGGGATCTCAAGAGACCCAGTACTTC,CASSDQGSQETQYF
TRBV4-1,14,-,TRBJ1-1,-,TGCGCCAGCAGCCGCTCGGACAGTTTCGAGTGGGCTTTCTTT,CASSRSDSFEWAFF
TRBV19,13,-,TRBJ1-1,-,TGTGCCAGTGGAACAGGGTATCTCGCTGAAGCTTTCTTT,CASGTGYLAEAFF
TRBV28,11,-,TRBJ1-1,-,TGTGCCAGCCCACAGGGAGCTGAAGCTTTCTTT,CASPQGAEAFF
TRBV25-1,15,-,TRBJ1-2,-,TGTGCCAGCAGTGGCCGAGGGGGAGGGGACTATGGCTACACCTTC,CASSGRGGGDYGYTF
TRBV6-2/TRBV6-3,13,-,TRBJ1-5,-,TGTGCCAGCAGTCTTACAGGGAATCAGCCCCAGCATTTT,CASSLTGNQPQHF
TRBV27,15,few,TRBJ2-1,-,TGTGCCAGTAAATCTGCGGATGCGAATTACAATGAGCAGTTCTTC,CASKSADANYNEQFF
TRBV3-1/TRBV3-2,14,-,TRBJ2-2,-,TGTGCCAGCAGCCCCCCCCTGAACACCGGGGAGCTGTTTTTT,CASSPPLNTGELFF
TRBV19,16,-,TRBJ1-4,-,TGTGCCAGTAGTCGTGGAGGGGCCCCGTTTAATGAAAAACTGTTTTTT,CASSRGGAPFNEKLFF
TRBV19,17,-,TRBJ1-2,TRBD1,TGTGCCAGTAGTACCAGCCGGGACAGAAGACCTAACTATGGCTACACCTTC,CASSTSRDRRPNYGYTF
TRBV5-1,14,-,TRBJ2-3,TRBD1,TGCGCCAGCAGCACGGGACAGAGCACAGATACGCAGTATTTT,CASSTGQSTDTQYF
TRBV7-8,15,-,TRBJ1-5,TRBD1,TGTGCCAGCAGCCCTCGGACAGGGGTTAATCAGCCCCAGCATTTT,CASSPRTGVNQPQHF
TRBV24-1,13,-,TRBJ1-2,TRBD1,TGTGCCACCAGTGGAACAGGGGACTATGGCTACACCTTC,CATSGTGDYGYTF
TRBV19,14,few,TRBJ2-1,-,TGTGCCAGTAGTACCTACAGTTTGTACAATGAGCAGTTCTTC,CASSTYSLYNEQFF
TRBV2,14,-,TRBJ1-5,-,TGTGCCAGCAGTGAAGTATTCGCCGGGGTGGCCCAGCATTTT,CASSEVFAGVAQHF
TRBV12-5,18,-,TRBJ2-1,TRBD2,TGTGCTAGTGGTTTGGTAATTGCGGGGGGACGGAGAAGGGATGAGCAGTTCTTC,CASGLVIAGGRRRDEQFF
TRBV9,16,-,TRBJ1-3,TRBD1,TGTGCCAGCAGCGTCTCGACAGGGGCCTCTGGAAACACCATATATTTT,CASSVSTGASGNTIYF
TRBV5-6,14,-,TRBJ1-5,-,TGTGCCAGCAGCTCCTGGACTCGGGGTCAGCCCCAGCATTTT,CASSSWTRGQPQHF
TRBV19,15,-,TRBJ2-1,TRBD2,TGTGCCAGTAGTATACCGGGACTAGCGGTCAATGAGCAGTTCTTC,CASSIPGLAVNEQFF
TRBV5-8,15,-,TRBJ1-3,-,TGTGCCAGCAGCCCCCGGGGAGCGGGAGGAAACACCATATATTTT,CASSPRGAGGNTIYF
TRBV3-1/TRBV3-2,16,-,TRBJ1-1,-,TGTGCCAGCAGCTACTCCACAGGTCGGGTAGGTTCTGAAGCTTTCTTT,CASSYSTGRVGSEAFF
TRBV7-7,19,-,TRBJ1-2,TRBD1,TGTGCTAGCAGCTCGATTAAGCCCCTAGGGGGCACAGCAAAGTATGGCTACACCTTC,CASSSIKPLGGTAKYGYTF
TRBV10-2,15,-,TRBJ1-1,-,TGCGCCAGCAGGGACTACAGGCAAAGCGGCACTGAAGCTTTCTTT,CASRDYRQSGTEAFF
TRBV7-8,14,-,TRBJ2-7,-,TGTGCCAGCAGCTTGATTTCGGGGGTCTACGAGCAGTACTTC,CASSLISGVYEQYF
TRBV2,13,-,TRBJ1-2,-,TGTGCCAGCAGTGAAGGGCCCCTCCCTGGCTACACCTTC,CASSEGPLPGYTF
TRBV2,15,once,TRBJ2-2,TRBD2,TGTGCCAGCAGTGAAGTAGCGGGACTAACCGGGGAGCTGTTTTTT,CASSEVAGLTGELFF